This T cell receptor (beta chain) is from a study of T cells after yellow fever vaccination. Overall study results and limits: Contamination by abundant bulk-population clonotypes could be present in FACS-sorted repertoires.

A 5'RACE template-switching step, the method used to make TCR cDNA, added a universal primer site and UMIs. TCRdb called the 5' RACE reads again in MiXCR, with one record for every CDR3 protein. The repertoire holds some 350,000 distinct CDR3 sequences, approximately 4% seen once, with 20% to 25% in the top ten. This clonotype has a handful of counts. The antigen is not known. CDR1 and CDR2 (germline): WSHSY, SAAADI. Germline trimming cut 7 bases from V and 2 bases from J; bases unmatched to any gene: 7. The CDR3 is 15 amino acids. The clonotype originates from a man younger than 35 who received the YFV17D yellow fever vaccine. This specimen was PBMCs, taken 5 days after the yellow fever booster vaccination. This chain connects TRBV10-2 to TRBJ2-4, with 8 bases that match TRBD1. CDR3 in amino acids: CASTDRGWSKNIQYF. CDR3 coding DNA: TGCGCCAGCACAGACAGGGGATGGTCCAAAAACATTCAGTACTTC.